This T cell receptor beta chain was documented in a study of PD-1 blockade in classical Hodgkin lymphoma. The study, taken as a whole, reports: While CD8+ TCR diversity did not rise significantly by C4D1, CD4+ TCR diversity did.

In germline, CDR1 is MGHDK, CDR2 SYGVNS. V was clipped by 0 bases and J by 7 bases, with 15 bases between them. The CDR3 sequence is 16 residues long. This clone was recorded once. Its matching antigen is unknown. There was relapse after autologous stem cell transplantation in every patient, and there was variation in brentuximab vedotin exposure. Purification of CD4+ T cells from thawed PBMCs was achieved by magnetic negative selection. Using immunoSEQ multiplex PCR, the repertoire was profiled, and TCRdb retains in-frame clones only, with some absent. The repertoire holds tens of thousands of clones, with roughly 80% as singletons.

This clonotype was sampled from a human donor with classical Hodgkin lymphoma. V usage is TRBV25-1 and J usage is TRBJ1-4; D call uncertain. Sequencing was performed on CD4+ T cells from blood, taken at baseline. This CDR3 is CASSEYKTYGGEKLFF. The CDR3 DNA is TGTGCCAGCAGTGAATATAAGACCTACGGAGGTGAAAAACTGTTTTTT. Supplemented by reference TRBV25-1 and TRBJ1-4, the full variable domain reads EADIYQTPRYLVIGTGKKITLECSQTMGHDKMYWYQQDPGMELHLIHYSYGVNSTEKGDLSSESTVSRIRTEHFPLTLESARPSHTSQYLCASSEYKTYGGEKLFFGSGTQLSVL.